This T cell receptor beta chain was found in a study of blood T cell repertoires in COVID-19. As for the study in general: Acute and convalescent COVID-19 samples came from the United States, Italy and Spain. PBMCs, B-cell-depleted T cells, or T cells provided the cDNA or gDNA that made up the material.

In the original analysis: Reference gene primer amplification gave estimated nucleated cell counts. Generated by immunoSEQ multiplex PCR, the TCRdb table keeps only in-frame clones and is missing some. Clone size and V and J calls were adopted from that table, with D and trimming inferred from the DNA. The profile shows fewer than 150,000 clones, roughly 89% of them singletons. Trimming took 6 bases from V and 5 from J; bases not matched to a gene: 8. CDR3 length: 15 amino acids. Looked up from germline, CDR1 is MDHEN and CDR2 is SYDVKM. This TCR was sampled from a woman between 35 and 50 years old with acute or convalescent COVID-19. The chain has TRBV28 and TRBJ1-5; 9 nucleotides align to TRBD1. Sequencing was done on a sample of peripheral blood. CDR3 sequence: CASSSTGGGDQPQHF. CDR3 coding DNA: TGTGCCAGCAGCTCCACAGGGGGCGGGGATCAGCCCCAGCATTTT.